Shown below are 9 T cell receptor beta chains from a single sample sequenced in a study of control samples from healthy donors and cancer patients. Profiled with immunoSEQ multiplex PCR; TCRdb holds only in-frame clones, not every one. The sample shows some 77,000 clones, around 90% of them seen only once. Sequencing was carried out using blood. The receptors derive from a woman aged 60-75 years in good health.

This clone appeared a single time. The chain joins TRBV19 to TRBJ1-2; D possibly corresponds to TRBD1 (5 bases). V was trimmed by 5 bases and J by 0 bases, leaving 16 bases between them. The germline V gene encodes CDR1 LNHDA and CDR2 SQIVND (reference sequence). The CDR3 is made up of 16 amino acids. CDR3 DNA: TGTGCCAGTAGTGCATCTCTCGGGGCTACTAACTATGGCTACACCTTC. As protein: CASSASLGATNYGYTF.

Here the CDR3 reads CASSLAGANEQYF. The CDR3 nucleotides are TGTGCCAGCAGCTTGGCCGGGGCCAACGAGCAGTACTTC. The chain carries TRBV5-6 and TRBJ2-7; TRBD1 or TRBD2 may be the D gene (5 bases each). This CDR3 contains 13 residues. V was cut by 0 bases and J by 5 bases, with 9 bases left in between. The germline V gene encodes CDR1 SGHDT and CDR2 YYEEEE.

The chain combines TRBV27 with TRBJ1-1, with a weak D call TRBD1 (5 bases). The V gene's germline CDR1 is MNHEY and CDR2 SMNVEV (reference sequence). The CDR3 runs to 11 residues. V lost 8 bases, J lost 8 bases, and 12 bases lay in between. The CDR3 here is CASQGGGEAFF. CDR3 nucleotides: TGTGCCAGCCAGGGCGGGGGAGAAGCTTTCTTT.

This chain's CDR3 is CASSFSGTSTGELFF. The CDR3 DNA reads as TGTGCCAGTAGCTTTAGCGGGACGAGCACCGGGGAGCTGTTTTTT. This sequence joins TRBV9 and TRBJ2-2, with 8 bases identical to TRBD2. V gave up 8 bases and J gave up 4 bases; unmatched junction bases: 10. Germline-derived CDR1 and CDR2 are SGDLS and YYNGEE. The CDR3 contains 15 residues.

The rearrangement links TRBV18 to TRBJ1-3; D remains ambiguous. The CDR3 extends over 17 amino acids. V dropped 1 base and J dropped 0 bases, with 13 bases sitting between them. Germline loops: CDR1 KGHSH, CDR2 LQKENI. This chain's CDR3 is CASSPRQYSSSGNTIYF. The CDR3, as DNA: TGTGCCAGCTCACCACGTCAATACTCGAGCTCTGGAAACACCATATATTTT.

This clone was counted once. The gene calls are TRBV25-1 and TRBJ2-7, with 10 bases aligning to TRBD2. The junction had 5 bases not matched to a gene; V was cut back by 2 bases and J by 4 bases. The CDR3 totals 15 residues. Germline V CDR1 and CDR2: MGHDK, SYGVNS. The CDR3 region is CASSERASGSYEQYF. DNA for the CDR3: TGTGCCAGCAGTGAAAGGGCTAGCGGGAGTTACGAGCAGTACTTC.

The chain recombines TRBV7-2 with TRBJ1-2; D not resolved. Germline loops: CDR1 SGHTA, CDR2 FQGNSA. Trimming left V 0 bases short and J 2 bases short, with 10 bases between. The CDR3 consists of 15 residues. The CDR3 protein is CASSLAHSKNYGYTF. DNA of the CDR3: TGTGCCAGCAGCTTAGCTCATTCGAAAAACTATGGCTACACCTTC.

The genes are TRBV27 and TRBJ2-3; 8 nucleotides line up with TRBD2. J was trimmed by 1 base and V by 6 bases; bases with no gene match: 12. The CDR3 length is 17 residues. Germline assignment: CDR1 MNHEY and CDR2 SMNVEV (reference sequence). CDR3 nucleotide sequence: TGTGCCAGCAGCCGGGGTAGCGGGGAGCCTCGCACAGATACGCAGTATTTT. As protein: CASSRGSGEPRTDTQYF.

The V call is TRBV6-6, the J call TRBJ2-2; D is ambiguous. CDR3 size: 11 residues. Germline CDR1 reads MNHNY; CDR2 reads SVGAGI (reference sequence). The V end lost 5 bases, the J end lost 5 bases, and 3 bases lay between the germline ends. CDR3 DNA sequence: TGTGCCAGCAGTCTAACCGGGGAGCTGTTTTTT. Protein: CASSLTGELFF.